The clone carrying this T cell receptor beta chain was seen many times. The sample originates from a study of T-cell reconstitution after alpha-beta-depleted transplantation in children. The CDR3 has 14 residues. V lost 0 bases, J lost 3 bases, and 7 bases lay in between. Germline loops: CDR1 MNHEY, CDR2 SVGAGI. Unique molecular identifiers were built into the TCRbeta library. TCRdb re-analysed the PCR reads in MiXCR, keeping a single row per CDR3 protein. This sample yields about 460,000 distinct CDR3 sequences, of which roughly an eighth are seen a single time; approximately 5.4% belongs to the top ten.

The sample here was PBMCs from the stem cell graft donor, taken from the stem cell graft. The receptor was derived from a human donor who donated a stem cell graft to a child with combined immunodeficiency. This rearrangement joins TRBV6-5 to TRBJ2-3; D possibly corresponds to TRBD1 (6 bases). The CDR3 region is CASSYSQGTDTQYF. The CDR3 bases are TGTGCCAGCAGTTACTCGCAGGGGACAGATACGCAGTATTTT.